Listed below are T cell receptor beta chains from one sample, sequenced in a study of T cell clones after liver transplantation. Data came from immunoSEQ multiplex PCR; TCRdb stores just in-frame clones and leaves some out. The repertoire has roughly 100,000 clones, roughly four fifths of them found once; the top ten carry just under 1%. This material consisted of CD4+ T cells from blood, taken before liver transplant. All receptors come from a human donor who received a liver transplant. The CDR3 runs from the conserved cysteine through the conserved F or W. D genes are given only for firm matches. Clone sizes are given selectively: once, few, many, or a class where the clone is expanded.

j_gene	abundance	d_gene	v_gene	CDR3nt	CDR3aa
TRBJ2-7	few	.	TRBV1	TGCACCAGCAGCCTAGATCCGGGACAGGGTACCAGCTCAAACTACGAGCAGTACTTC	CTSSLDPGQGTSSNYEQYF
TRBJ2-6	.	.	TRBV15	TGTGCCACCAGCACCCAATTATGGGGGGCGCTGGGGGCTGGGGCCAACGTCCTGACTTTC	CATSTQLWGALGAGANVLTF
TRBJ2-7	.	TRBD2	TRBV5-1	TGCGCCAGCAGGGCCAATGGCGGGGGAAACTACGAGCAGTACTTC	CASRANGGGNYEQYF
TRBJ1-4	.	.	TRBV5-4	TGTGCCAGCAGCTTGGAGCCCACGTTGGGGGCTAATGAAAAACTGTTTTTT	CASSLEPTLGANEKLFF
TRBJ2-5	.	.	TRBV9	TGTGCCAGCAGCTTCAAAGGGGAAAAAGAGACCCAGTACTTC	CASSFKGEKETQYF
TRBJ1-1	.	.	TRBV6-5	TGTGCCAGCAGGACTCGGGAGTCCGAAGCTTTCTTT	CASRTRESEAFF
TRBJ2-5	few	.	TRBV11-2	TGTGCCAGCAGCTTAGGGGCAGCCCAAGAGACCCAGTACTTC	CASSLGAAQETQYF
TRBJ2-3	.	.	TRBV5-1	TGCGCCAGCAGCCGGACAGTGGAAACAGATACGCAGTATTTT	CASSRTVETDTQYF
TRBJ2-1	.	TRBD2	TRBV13	TGTGCCAGCAGCTTTCGGGCTAGCGGGGCGGGGAATGAGCAGTTCTTC	CASSFRASGAGNEQFF
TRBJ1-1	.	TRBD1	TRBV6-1	TGTGCCAGCAGAGGGGACAGGGGGATGGGCACTGAAGCTTTCTTT	CASRGDRGMGTEAFF
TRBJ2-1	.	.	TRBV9	TGTGCCAGCAGCGTTACAGGTGGCAATGAGCAGTTCTTC	CASSVTGGNEQFF
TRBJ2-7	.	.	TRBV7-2	TGTGCCAGCAGCTTCAGGGGTTTCCCTACCTACGAGCAGTACTTC	CASSFRGFPTYEQYF
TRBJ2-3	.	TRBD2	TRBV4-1	TGCGCCAGCAGCCAAGGGACTAGCCCGAGCACAGATACGCAGTATTTT	CASSQGTSPSTDTQYF
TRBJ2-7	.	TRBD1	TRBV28	TGTGCCAGCAGTTCAGCCGACAGGGCCGAGCAGTACTTC	CASSSADRAEQYF
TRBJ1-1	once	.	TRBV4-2	TGTGCCAGCACCCCAGTTGATAGGGGAGAGACTGAAGCTTTCTTT	CASTPVDRGETEAFF
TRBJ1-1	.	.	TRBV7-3	TGTGCCAGCAGCCCAGACAGTAGGAGTGAAGCTTTCTTT	CASSPDSRSEAFF
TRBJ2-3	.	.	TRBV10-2	TGCGCCAGCAGTGAGCCGCGGGGCGGGGCAGATACGCAGTATTTT	CASSEPRGGADTQYF
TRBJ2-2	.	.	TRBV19	TGTGCCAGTAGTACGACACTGACACTCACCGGGGAGCTGTTTTTT	CASSTTLTLTGELFF
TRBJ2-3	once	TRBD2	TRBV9	TGTGCCAGCAGCTTCCTAGCGGGGGAGAGCACAGATACGCAGTATTTT	CASSFLAGESTDTQYF
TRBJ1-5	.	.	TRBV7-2	TGTGCCAGCAGCTTAGATCCTCCAGGGCTTGGCAATCAGCCCCAGCATTTT	CASSLDPPGLGNQPQHF
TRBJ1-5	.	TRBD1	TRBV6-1	TGTGCCAGCAGCCCCGGACAGGGGGCCCATCAGCCCCAGCATTTT	CASSPGQGAHQPQHF
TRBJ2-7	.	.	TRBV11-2	TGTGCCAGCAGCTCTCAGGGCTACGAGCAGTACTTC	CASSSQGYEQYF
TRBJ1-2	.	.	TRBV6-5	TGTGCCAGCAGGGGCAGAGACTATGGCTACACCTTC	CASRGRDYGYTF
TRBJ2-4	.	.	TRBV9	TGTGCCAGCAGCGTAGGGAATTCAGGGGCCGGGGACATTCAGTACTTC	CASSVGNSGAGDIQYF
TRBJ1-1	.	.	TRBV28	TGTGCCAGCAGGTTCGGAGATATGAACACTGAAGCTTTCTTT	CASRFGDMNTEAFF
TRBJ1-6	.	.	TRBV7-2	TGTGCCAGCAGCTTAGTACCACTGGAAGGGGCACCCCTCCACTTT	CASSLVPLEGAPLHF
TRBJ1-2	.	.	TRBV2	TGTGCCAGCCATCCCGACCGAACTAACTATGGCTACACCTTC	CASHPDRTNYGYTF
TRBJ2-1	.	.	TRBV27	TGTGCCAGCAGTTTAAAAAGGAGGGGGGTGGTCAATGAGCAGTTCTTC	CASSLKRRGVVNEQFF
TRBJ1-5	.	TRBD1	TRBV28	TGTGCCAGCAGTCGGGACAGGGCTCGGCCCCAGCATTTT	CASSRDRARPQHF
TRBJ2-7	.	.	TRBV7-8	TGTGCCAGCAGCTTAACCGGGTCTCCCTACGAGCAGTACTTC	CASSLTGSPYEQYF
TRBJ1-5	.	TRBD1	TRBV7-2	TGTGCCAGCAGCTTACCTGGGGACAGGGGCAGAAGTCAGCCCCAGCATTTT	CASSLPGDRGRSQPQHF
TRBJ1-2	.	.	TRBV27	TGTGCCAGCAGTTGGAGGACCTCCACCCCCCACACCTTC	CASSWRTSTPHTF
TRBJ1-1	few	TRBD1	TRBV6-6	TGTGCCAGCAGTAGGGGACAGATGAACACTGAAGCTTTCTTT	CASSRGQMNTEAFF
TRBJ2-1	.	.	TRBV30	TGTGCCTGGAGTGTACCAGGAGGACCCACCAGATATGAGCAGTTCTTC	CAWSVPGGPTRYEQFF
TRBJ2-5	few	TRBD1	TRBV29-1	TGCAGCGTTGACGGGCAGGGGGTTTTAGAGACCCAGTACTTC	CSVDGQGVLETQYF
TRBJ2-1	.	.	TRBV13	TGTGCCAGCAGCTTATATCAGGGGCCCTACAATGAGCAGTTCTTC	CASSLYQGPYNEQFF
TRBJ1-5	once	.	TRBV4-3	TGCGCCAGCAGCCAAGGACTGACCCTCAATCAGCCCCAGCATTTT	CASSQGLTLNQPQHF
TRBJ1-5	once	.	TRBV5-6	TGTGCCAGCAGCTTCTGGACTCGCGGTAGGGATCAGCCCCAGCATTTT	CASSFWTRGRDQPQHF
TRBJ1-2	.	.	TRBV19	TGTGCCAGTAGTATACAGGCTGGTTCTCCTTCTGGCTACACCTTC	CASSIQAGSPSGYTF
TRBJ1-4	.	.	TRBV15	TGTGCCACCAGCAGGGAAACAGCAACTAATGAAAAACTGTTTTTT	CATSRETATNEKLFF
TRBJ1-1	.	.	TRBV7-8	TGTGCCAGCAGCTTAGGAAATCCCCGGGTGAACACTGAAGCTTTCTTT	CASSLGNPRVNTEAFF